This TCR beta chain was recorded in a study of cytomegalovirus exposure and HLA in healthy donors. Points on this clone: Its antigen is not known.

Study-level findings and limits: Among TCR beta chains of equal frequency, HLA-associated ones were more clonally expanded in a later analysis.

V was clipped by 6 bases and J by 4 bases, with 16 bases between them. CDR3 length equals 15 residues. The germline gives CDR1 MDHEN, CDR2 SYDVKM. PCR amplification relied on 60 Vbeta primers (plus 13 Jbeta primers). Assay: immunoSEQ multiplex PCR; the TCRdb copy retains only in-frame clones and omits some. The sample holds 150,000 to 200,000 clones, more than 60% seen once. Input material: PBMCs. This receptor was obtained from a female donor in good health and CMV-seronegative. This chain uses TRBV28 with TRBJ1-5; a possible D gene is TRBD1 (5 bases). The CDR3 DNA is TGTGCCAGCAGACCCTCACTGACAGTTAATCAGCCCCAGCATTTT. Its translation: CASRPSLTVNQPQHF.